This paragraph reports one T cell receptor (beta chain). Its antigen target is currently unknown. No much larger clonotype is one base removed from it; base qualities were not supplied. These data are taken from a study of T cells in Graves' hyperthyroidism and ophthalmopathy (dated by TCRdb to between 2018 and 2021). Regarding the complete study: Peripheral blood was collected at initial diagnosis, before any treatment. To identify distinguishing TCR V-J signatures, a discovery cohort of 100 or so patients was used, comprising 40 to 45 with Graves' ophthalmopathy and about 59 with stable Graves' hyperthyroidism. Prospective prediction of ophthalmopathy was tested in an independent validation cohort of some 19 hyperthyroidism patients and 15 to 17 patients who later progressed to ophthalmopathy. The roughly 91 discovery patients were randomly divided into training and test sets at a 7:3 ratio. The study also compared thyroid tissue and blood T-cell repertoires from 6 or 7 Graves' hyperthyroidism patients. After blood sampling, hyperthyroidism patients were treated with methimazole at a starting dose of 30 mg daily, and ophthalmopathy patients were treated with high-dose intravenous methylprednisolone. The paper describes TCR Vbeta CDR3 sequencing of around 140 peripheral blood samples, made up of 43 ophthalmopathy patients, 70 to 80 hyperthyroidism patients and roughly 17 progressor patients.

What the research found in general, with its limitations: During validation, the model predicted progression to ophthalmopathy a median of about 5.9 months ahead of onset, with almost 71% sensitivity and around 73% specificity. Most expanded thyroid clonotypes (frequency above 0.001) were also detected in blood, suggesting blood repertoires may reflect thyroid immune responses. Sample size was not statistically predetermined, and investigators were not blinded to group allocation. A model built on a 13 V-J signature distinguished ophthalmopathy from stable hyperthyroidism, reaching about 88% sensitivity and about 81% specificity in cross-validation and 80%/75% in testing.

Including the terminal cysteine and phenylalanine, the CDR3 comprises 15 residues. CDR3 DNA is the only sequence kept; it has 45 bases, read in frame from the first base. Based on the germline V gene, the CDR1 and CDR2 sequences are SGDLS and YYNGEE. Ends trimmed: V by 4 bases, J by 1 base; bases unmatched to a gene: 7. TCR beta CDR3 regions were amplified from RNA transcripts. The first round of RT-PCR for the TCR CDR3 was performed with the HTBI primer set and the Qiagen OneStep RT-PCR kit. A second multiplex PCR round built the libraries, followed by size selection and purification. Sequencing of the libraries was done on an Illumina HiSeq2000 using paired-end 100 bp reads. In the source study's methods: SOAPnuke was used to process the raw data, with reads discarded if the reads contained adapters or uncalled bases, had a mean Phred below 15, or lacked an exact constant-primer or identifier match. High-quality paired reads were merged with COPE v1.2.5, and unique nucleotide sequences were defined as clonotypes. Clonotypes were aligned to IMGT TRBV, TRBD and TRBJ reference segments using MiTCR v1.1. The analysis was restricted to V-J combinations with a frequency above 0.0001, which together covered just over 98% of the repertoires. The TCS score was defined as F50 (clonal expansion) divided by E x V (chaos), with BLOSUM62-based TCRdist calculated between CDR3 peptides within each V-J. Welch's t-statistics and random forest reduced 514 V-J features to roughly 13, which were used in a naive Bayes classifier (R e1071). TCRdb's own reprocessing of the public reads used fastp at Q25 and MiXCR and kept productive beta chains. Each entry merges the rows of one CDR3 protein and shows their most common DNA and genes. The V and J calls reflect TCRdb's pipeline rather than the authors' work. This sample holds around 400,000 distinct CDR3 sequences; about 15% were observed only once. Of the sample, approximately 19% falls within the top ten clones.

Ophthalmopathy patients had moderately to severely active disease, Clinical Activity Score of at least 3, NOSPECS grade of at least 4, and duration under 3 months. Any patient with an uncontrolled infection, another autoimmune disease, pregnancy or lactation was excluded. Diagnoses were established on the basis of clinical symptoms, serum thyroxine and TRAb, thyroid ultrasound, and orbital computed tomography. PBMCs were isolated from more than 8 ml of fresh peripheral blood by Ficoll-Paque density gradient centrifugation. Trizol reagent was used to extract total RNA, and RNA quality was then checked on an Agilent 2100 Bioanalyzer.

Sequenced material: blood. The sequence came from a woman between 55 and 75 years old with Graves' ophthalmopathy. Rearrangement joined TRBV9 to TRBJ1-1, with 7 bases matching TRBD1. The sequence in DNA is TGTGCCAGCAGCCCTGGGACAGTTCAGAACACTGAAGCTTTCTTT. This sequence encodes CASSPGTVQNTEAFF.